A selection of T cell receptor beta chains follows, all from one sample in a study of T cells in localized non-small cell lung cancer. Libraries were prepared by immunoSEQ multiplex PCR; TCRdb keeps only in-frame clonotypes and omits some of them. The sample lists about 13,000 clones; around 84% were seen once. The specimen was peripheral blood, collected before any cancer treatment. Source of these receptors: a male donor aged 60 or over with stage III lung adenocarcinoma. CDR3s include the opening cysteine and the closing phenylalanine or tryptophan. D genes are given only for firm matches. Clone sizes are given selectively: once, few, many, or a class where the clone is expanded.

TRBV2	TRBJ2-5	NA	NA	CASSGVLQDLETQYF
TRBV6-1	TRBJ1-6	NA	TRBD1	CASTIDRANSPLHF
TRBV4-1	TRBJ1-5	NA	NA	CASSQRGGSNQPQHF
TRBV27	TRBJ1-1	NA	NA	CASREGFAEAFF
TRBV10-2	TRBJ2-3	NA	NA	CASRSTISTDTQYF
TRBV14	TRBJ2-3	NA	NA	CASSPGRDTQYF
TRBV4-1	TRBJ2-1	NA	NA	CASSQTWDYNEQFF
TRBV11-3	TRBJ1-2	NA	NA	CASSSRVGDYGYTF
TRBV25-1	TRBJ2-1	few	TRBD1	CASSTGTAYNEQFF
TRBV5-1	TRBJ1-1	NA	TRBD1	CASSPGGGALKGEAFF
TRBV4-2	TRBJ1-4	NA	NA	CASSQDGQLGFNEKLFF